Sequencing of this T cell receptor (beta chain) was carried out in a study of cytomegalovirus exposure and HLA in healthy donors (dated by TCRdb to 2016 to 2017). Study-level background: The 500 to 800 repertoires of the first cohort and the 95 to 150 validation repertoires were produced on the same platform, according to a later analysis. The study aimed to test whether signatures of past pathogen exposure could be identified by cataloging public T cell receptors. In addition to the first cohort of 666 subjects, a separate validation cohort of over 90 different subjects was used. The study combined high-throughput TCR immunosequencing, statistical association of individual TCRs with disease status, and machine learning to predict cytomegalovirus infection status.

The paper's findings and limits, for the study overall: While some public TCRs were present in many individuals, most TCR sequences turned up only very rarely across donors. Cytomegalovirus status was reported to be diagnosed by the classifier with high specificity and sensitivity in both the original and validation cohorts. The authors suggested that the approach could potentially be extended to other disease states and immunological phenotypes. A few of the identified cytomegalovirus-associated TCR beta chains were confirmed in vitro to be specific for cytomegalovirus antigens. A later analysis found that TCRs clustered in the first cohort also tended to co-occur in the 95 to 150 validation repertoires, with 90% to 95% of cluster scores above 0. A total of fewer than 200 TCR beta chains were listed by the study as associated with cytomegalovirus. All 110 or so repertoires were used to score co-occurrence in the validation cohort in a later analysis, because that analysis had no HLA typing for the cohort.

Remarks on this clone: The target of this receptor is not known. No clone much larger than this one lies a single base away; base qualities are absent.

The method was the immunoSEQ multiplex PCR assay. The paper's processing steps were these. A statistical classification framework was developed to diagnose cytomegalovirus status using the catalog of TCR beta chain sequences. Imported from immuneACCESS, the table was reduced by TCRdb to in-frame sequences with V and J called. These copies leave out some clones; in studies compared against another copy, an unresolved V gene accounts for under half, and the cause of the remainder is not known. Clone size and the V and J calls come from that table; the DNA yielded D and trimming. The sample has under 400,000 clones on record, nearly 90% of them singletons. The ten largest clones represent over 0.9% of the sample. The donors were included in the validation cohort of some 120 subjects, a group kept apart from the approximately 650-subject first cohort. Including cysteine and phenylalanine, the CDR3 has 15 amino acids. Of all the DNA, just the CDR3 is kept, 45 bases in frame from base 1. Clipping removes 1 base from V and 2 bases from J, with 4 as the unmatched junction base count. CDR1 and CDR2 were assigned from the germline V gene (reference sequence) as LNHDA and SQIVND.

The receptor chain draws on TRBV19 and TRBJ2-7; TRBD1 agrees with 8 junctional bases. The sample taken for sequencing was PBMCs. This TCR was recovered from a man in his thirties or forties in good health and CMV-seronegative. The DNA reads as follows: TGTGCCAGTAGTATAGTGTCGGACAGGGCCTACGAGCAGTACTTC. It specifies CASSIVSDRAYEQYF.